The 20 T cell receptor beta chains reported below all come from one sample, sequenced in a study of T cell responses to AZD1222 COVID-19 vaccine. Clones were read by immunoSEQ multiplex PCR, and TCRdb kept only the in-frame ones, dropping some. The data hold 190,000 or so clones, with 88% observed a single time. The sequencing used peripheral blood, collected 28 days after the second AZD1222 dose. All receptors come from an adult who received the AZD1222 COVID-19 vaccine.

The genes are TRBV28 and TRBJ1-5, with D maybe TRBD1 (6 bases). Trimming cost V 5 bases and J 4 bases, with 12 bases left between them. The CDR3 covers 14 residues. Germline V lookup: CDR1 MDHEN, CDR2 SYDVKM. The CDR3 DNA reads as TGTGCCAGCAGTGGGGGGGGCAGTAATCAGCCCCAGCATTTT. It specifies CASSGGGSNQPQHF. The complete variable domain, with remaining parts taken from reference TRBV28 and TRBJ1-5, reads DVKVTQSSRYLVKRTGEKVFLECVQDMDHENMFWYRQDPGLGLRLIYFSYDVKMKEKGDIPEGYSVSREKKERFSLILESASTNQTSMYLCASSGGGSNQPQHFGDGTRLSIL.

V gene TRBV6-2 or TRBV6-3 combines with J gene TRBJ2-3, with D perhaps assigned TRBD1 or TRBD2 (5 bases each). The CDR3 length is 15 residues. The germline V gene encodes CDR1 MNHEY and CDR2 SVGEGT. V lost 3 bases and J 10 bases, leaving 20 bases between the germline ends. The CDR3 bases are TGTGCCAGCAGTTATGGGGACCATGGTGGGGACCCGCAGTATTTT. Translated, it gives CASSYGDHGGDPQYF.

The V gene is TRBV7-3, the J gene TRBJ2-3; D is unresolved. Between the trimmed V and J ends, which lost 2 bases and 3 bases, there was a span of 12 bases. Germline-derived CDR1 and CDR2 are SGHTA and FQGTGA. The CDR3 length is 15 residues. CDR3 residues: CASSLWVGTTDTQYF. The CDR3 bases are TGTGCCAGCAGCTTATGGGTGGGAACGACAGATACGCAGTATTTT.

The rearrangement joins TRBV6-4 to TRBJ2-1; D is perhaps TRBD2 (6 bases). V was shortened by 5 bases and J by 7 bases, with 12 bases between the two germline ends. The CDR3 has 13 amino acids. Germline assignment: CDR1 MRHNA and CDR2 SNTAGT. The CDR3 loop reads CASSFEEGNEQFF. CDR3 DNA: TGTGCCAGCAGTTTTGAGGAGGGGAATGAGCAGTTCTTC.

The J gene is TRBJ1-2, the V gene TRBV5-4; D gene uncertain. Germline CDR1 is SGHNT and CDR2 is YYREEE (reference sequence). The CDR3 length is 12 residues. The V and J ends lost 4 bases and 13 bases respectively, with 17 bases between them. The CDR3, as DNA: TGTGCCAGCAGCCAGCCCGGAAGGGCTCCCACCTTC. The encoded protein is CASSQPGRAPTF.

The J gene is TRBJ1-1, the V gene TRBV14; D is unresolved. The CDR3 runs 14 residues. Germline V gene data show CDR1 as SGHDN and CDR2 as FVKESK. Trimming shortened V by 4 bases and J by 4 bases, and 13 bases separated the two germline ends. The CDR3 here is CASSPPAQSTEAFF. CDR3 bases: TGTGCCAGCAGCCCCCCGGCCCAGAGCACTGAAGCTTTCTTT.

The chain is built from TRBV19 and TRBJ1-5, with no clear D. Per the germline V gene, CDR1 is LNHDA and CDR2 is SQIVND (reference sequence). The length of the CDR3 is 15 residues. V lost 5 bases and J 7 bases, leaving 18 bases between the germline ends. CDR3 amino acids: CASSEVRPRIQPQHF. In DNA, the CDR3 is TGTGCCAGTAGTGAGGTGCGGCCCCGGATCCAGCCCCAGCATTTT.

The CDR3 DNA sequence: TGTGCCAGCAGCGTAGATGGGGGTTCAGCTTTCTTT. Protein product: CASSVDGGSAFF. This chain connects TRBV9 to TRBJ1-1; tentative D call: TRBD1 (5 bases). This CDR3 is built from 12 residues. Trimming removed 0 bases at V and 10 bases at J, with 10 bases between. From germline, CDR1 is SGDLS and CDR2 YYNGEE.

The rearrangement links TRBV19 to TRBJ2-7, with no clear D. Germline V CDR1 and CDR2: LNHDA, SQIVND (reference sequence). The CDR3 spans 11 residues. V was clipped by 6 bases and J by 2 bases, with 5 bases between them. The CDR3 sequence: CASSQAYEQYF. CDR3 nucleotides: TGTGCCAGTAGCCAAGCCTACGAGCAGTACTTC.

This chain links TRBV11-3 with TRBJ2-2; 12 positions match TRBD2. The CDR3 totals 15 residues. V trimming: 3 bases; J trimming: 7 bases; junction bases outside the gene matches: 3. CDR1 and CDR2 (germline): SGHNT, YENEEA. CDR3 residues: CASSLTSGSLGELFF. DNA of the CDR3: TGTGCCAGCAGCTTGACTAGCGGGAGTCTCGGGGAGCTGTTTTTT.

This rearrangement joins TRBV7-9 to TRBJ1-3; no clear D gene. From germline, CDR1 is SEHNR and CDR2 FQNEAQ (reference sequence). The CDR3 loop spans 14 amino acids. The V end was cut by 5 bases, the J end by 7 bases, with 15 bases between. The CDR3 nucleotides read TGTGCCAGCAGCCCCCCCTCAAGTCGGAACACCATATATTTT. This encodes CASSPPSSRNTIYF.

This clone appeared a few times. The chain joins TRBV7-3 to TRBJ2-1, with 9 bases matching TRBD2. V lost 4 bases to trimming and J lost 9 bases; unmatched junction nucleotides: 7. Germline lookup yields CDR1 SGHTA and CDR2 FQGTGA. The CDR3 runs to 14 residues. CDR3 bases: TGTGCCAGCAGCTCCTTAGCGGGAGTGGCTGAGCAGTTCTTC. It is translated as CASSSLAGVAEQFF. Using reference TRBV7-3 and TRBJ2-1 for the parts outside the CDR3, the full variable domain is GAGVSQTPSNKVTEKGKYVELRCDPISGHTALYWYRQSLGQGPEFLIYFQGTGAADDSGLPNDRFFAVRPEGSVSTLKIQRTERGDSAVYLCASSSLAGVAEQFFGPGTRLTVL.

The chain combines TRBV7-8 with TRBJ1-5; no firm D call. Trimming removed 5 bases from V and 2 bases from J, with 13 bases in between. The CDR3 runs 15 residues. From germline, CDR1 is SGHVS and CDR2 FQNEAQ. CDR3 DNA sequence: TGTGCCAGCAGCCCCGAGGCATGGGGCAATCAGCCCCAGCATTTT. It translates to CASSPEAWGNQPQHF.

The chain links TRBV9 to TRBJ2-7; D may match TRBD1 or TRBD2 (6 bases each). The CDR3 covers 16 residues. Germline V gene data show CDR1 as SGDLS and CDR2 as YYNGEE. V was clipped by 0 bases and J by 6 bases, with 19 bases between them. CDR3 residues: CASSVVGGGLSSEQYF. The CDR3 DNA reads as TGTGCCAGCAGCGTAGTAGGGGGAGGCCTCTCAAGCGAGCAGTACTTC. Full variable domain (outside the CDR3, taken from reference TRBV9 and TRBJ2-7): DSGVTQTPKHLITATGQRVTLRCSPRSGDLSVYWYQQSLDQGLQFLIQYYNGEERAKGNILERFSAQQFPDLHSELNLSSLELGDSALYFCASSVVGGGLSSEQYFGPGTRLTVT.

The chain is built from TRBV7-2 and TRBJ1-5, with unresolved D. The CDR3 contains 16 residues. Germline CDR1 SGHTA, CDR2 FQGNSA. V shed 5 bases and J shed 0 bases, with 14 bases lying between them. CDR3 sequence reads: CASSIQFGNSNQPQHF. The CDR3 DNA reads TGTGCCAGCAGCATTCAGTTTGGGAATAGCAATCAGCCCCAGCATTTT. Full variable domain (outside the CDR3, taken from reference TRBV7-2 and TRBJ1-5): GAGVSQSPSNKVTEKGKDVELRCDPISGHTALYWYRQSLGQGLEFLIYFQGNSAPDKSGLPSDRFSAERTGGSVSTLTIQRTQQEDSAVYLCASSIQFGNSNQPQHFGDGTRLSIL.

This rearrangement joins TRBV7-9 to TRBJ2-3; possible D gene TRBD2, 6 bases. The CDR3 has 16 amino acids. Germline V gene data show CDR1 as SEHNR and CDR2 as FQNEAQ (reference sequence). With 5 bases removed from V and 3 bases from J, the gap between germline ends came to 18 bases. The CDR3 DNA follows: TGTGCCAGCAGCCCGGGGACGGGAGCTGGAACAGATACGCAGTATTTT. As protein: CASSPGTGAGTDTQYF.

The chain uses TRBV6-5 and TRBJ2-3, with 8 bases aligning to TRBD2. CDR1 and CDR2 (germline): MNHEY, SVGAGI. The CDR3 spans 15 residues. V lost 7 bases and J lost 3; bases outside the gene matches: 9. The CDR3 coding sequence is TGTGCCAGCAACCTCGGGGGGGAGAAGACAGATACGCAGTATTTT. This translates into CASNLGGEKTDTQYF.

The chain uses TRBV10-3 and TRBJ1-1; 7 nucleotides line up with TRBD1. CDR1 is ENHRY, CDR2 SYGVKD, per germline. Losses at the gene ends were 0 bases for V and 4 bases for J; bases not matched to a gene: 8. The CDR3 has 16 residues. CDR3 residues: CAISESEGATSTEAFF. As DNA, the CDR3 is TGTGCCATCAGTGAGTCGGAGGGGGCAACGAGCACTGAAGCTTTCTTT.

The J gene is TRBJ2-5, the V gene TRBV3-1 (or the pseudogene TRBV3-2); 7 positions agree with TRBD1. V gave up 2 bases and J gave up 5 bases; unmatched junction bases: 11. Germline V gene data show CDR1 as LGHDT and CDR2 as YNNKEL (reference sequence). The length of the CDR3 is 16 residues. The CDR3 coding sequence is TGTGCCAGCAGCCAAAACCTGCCGGGACAGATGGAGACCCAGTACTTC. This gives the protein CASSQNLPGQMETQYF.

This clone has a single count. The DNA of the CDR3 is TGTGCCAGCAGTGCTTTAGCGGGAGGGCCCATCCATGAGCAGTTCTTC. Amino acids: CASSALAGGPIHEQFF. The chain is built from TRBV25-1 and TRBJ2-1, with 11 bases identical to TRBD2. The V gene end was trimmed by 4 bases and the J gene end by 8 bases; junction bases not matched to a gene: 10. The CDR3 length is 16 residues. Looked up from germline, CDR1 is MGHDK and CDR2 is SYGVNS.